This T cell receptor (beta chain) comes out of a study of blood T cell repertoires in COVID-19. At the level of the study: T cells, B-cell-depleted T cells, or PBMCs supplied cDNA or gDNA.

After removal of 2 bases from V and 5 bases from J, the junction contained 0 bases not matched to a gene. CDR1 and CDR2 from the germline V gene are MNHEY and SMNVEV (reference sequence). The CDR3 runs 13 residues. Profiled with immunoSEQ multiplex PCR; TCRdb holds only in-frame clones, not every one. The sample contains around 22,000 clones, 75% to 95% of which appear only once. The origin of this receptor is a woman between 65 and 79 years old with active COVID-19. The source material was peripheral blood. This chain joins TRBV27 and TRBJ2-5; 9 bases are shared with TRBD2. This CDR3 reads CASSLGLAETQYF. The CDR3 DNA follows: TGTGCCAGCAGTTTAGGACTAGCGGAGACCCAGTACTTC.